This record covers a single T cell receptor beta chain. Its antigen is currently not known. Nothing much larger sits one base from this clone, and base qualities are not available. This entry is derived from a study of shared clonotypes between healthy human individuals (dated by TCRdb to 2020 to 2021). About the study as a whole: The cohort included three men and a couple of women between 18 and 49 years of age. For each donor, CD4 naive and CD4 memory were each run on three plates, CD8 naive on two plates, and CD8 memory on one plate. Blood TCR repertoires of roughly five healthy adults were deeply sequenced to estimate repertoire size and the extent of clonotype sharing between individuals. To increase sequencing depth and limit assay-specific biases, TCR repertoire library preparation and sequencing were carried out by different laboratories using diverse techniques. Between about 0.9 and 10 billion PBMCs per donor were obtained by leukapheresis.

CDR3 length: 17 amino acids, cysteine to phenylalanine. The kept DNA is CDR3 alone, 51 bases in frame from the first base. V ends up 2 bases short and J 4 bases short, with an unmatched junction base count of 5. Sequences LNHNV (CDR1) and YYDKDF (CDR2) are obtained from the germline V gene (reference sequence). Using the deep immunoSEQ assay, multiplex PCR amplified TCR CDR3 regions from genomic DNA. For each cell subset, the extracted genomic DNA was distributed evenly across all wells of several immunoSEQ 96-well plates, and each plate served as one replicate. Each replicate PCR for sorted subsets received 150 to 250 ng genomic DNA, equal to about 30,000 T cell genomes. The purified libraries were quantified using a Qubit 3.0 fluorometer, sized with a Bioanalyzer 2100, and then quantified again using the KAPA Library Quantification kit. Every immunoSEQ 96-well plate was sequenced on a separate single-read 150-cycle Illumina NextSeq 550 flow cell. Turning to the authors' computational methods: Because the immunoSEQ output held only junctional sequences and lacked quality scores, the filtering could not match the filtering applied to full-length reads. To assign V/J genes and CDR3, sequences were annotated against IMGT germline references using PyIR, a Python wrapper for IgBLAST v1.9. Reads were removed for weak V/J assignments (E-value above 1e-6), missing CDR3, stop codons, out-of-frame junctions, or ambiguous translated residues. A V3J clonotype was defined by an identical inferred V gene, J gene, and CDR3 amino acid sequence. Percentage overlap between repertoires was computed as shared unique clonotypes divided by the size of the smaller repertoire. Repertoire richness was assessed with RTK rarefaction, the Chao1 estimator, and Recon v2.1 estimates of unobserved clonotypes. For all TCRbeta clonotypes obtained by the gDNA method from a few donors, generation probabilities were computed with OLGA. Entries here come from immuneACCESS through TCRdb and include only in-frame sequences with V and J called. Some clones fail to appear in such tables; in the studies checked, an unresolved V gene covers under half of the shortfall, and the cause of the remainder is unknown. V, J and clone size were drawn from that table, and D and trimming were deduced from the DNA. The sample yields about 1.5 million clones; around 97% were counted once. In total, the top ten clones hold approximately 1.1% of the sample.

Donors were healthy HIV-negative adults with no recently reported acute infections or vaccinations. Every donor was a Caucasian adult residing in Nashville, Tennessee, USA. CD4+ T cells were enriched by magnetic negative selection, after which naive cells were positively selected on CD45RA and the negative fraction was taken as the memory subset. After blood collection by leukapheresis, PBMCs were isolated using Ficoll-Histopaque density gradient centrifugation and then cryopreserved in the vapor phase of liquid nitrogen. Analytical flow cytometry was used to check the purity and quantity of each magnetically sorted T cell population. Each sorted fraction had its genomic DNA isolated and then quantified by UV absorbance on a Nanodrop 2000c. What the study reported, not specific to this receptor: The genetic and exposure-history diversity represented was limited by the small number of donors. Rarefaction of sorted-subset datasets indicated incomplete sequencing despite the large sequencing depth. Sampling was limited to blood, and TCR repertoires in tissue likely differ from TCR repertoires in blood. Roughly 5% of naive CD4, 3% to 3.5% of naive CD8, roughly 2.4% of memory CD4, and 0.35% to 0.4% of memory CD8 clonotypes were shared across several donors. Pairwise subsampling led to the expectation that sequencing depth would affect the degree of clonotype sharing among donors. Compared with non-shared clonotypes, the clonotypes found in all four sorted-subset donors had higher generation probabilities. Estimated clonotype richness was generally larger for naive than for memory subsets.

This receptor was identified in a man aged 25-45 years in good health. The chain is made from TRBV15 and TRBJ2-3; TRBD2 agrees with 14 junctional bases. The material sequenced was naive CD4+ T cells sorted from blood. This specimen's cell subset or site label, per the study, means: CD45RA+ positively selected. The CDR3: CATSRPSGLAGADTQYF. Here is the DNA: TGTGCCACCAGCAGACCCTCGGGACTAGCGGGAGCAGATACGCAGTATTTT.